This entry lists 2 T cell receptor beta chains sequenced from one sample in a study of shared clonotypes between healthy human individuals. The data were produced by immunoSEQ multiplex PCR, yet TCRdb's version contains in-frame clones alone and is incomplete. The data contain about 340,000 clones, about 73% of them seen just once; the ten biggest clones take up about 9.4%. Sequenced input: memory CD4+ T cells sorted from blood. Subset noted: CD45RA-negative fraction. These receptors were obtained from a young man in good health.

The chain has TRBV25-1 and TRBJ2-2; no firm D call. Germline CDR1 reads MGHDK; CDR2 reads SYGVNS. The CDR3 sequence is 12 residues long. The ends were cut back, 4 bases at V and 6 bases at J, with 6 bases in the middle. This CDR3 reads CASSGASGELFF. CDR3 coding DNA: TGTGCCAGCAGTGGGGCGTCCGGGGAGCTGTTTTTT.

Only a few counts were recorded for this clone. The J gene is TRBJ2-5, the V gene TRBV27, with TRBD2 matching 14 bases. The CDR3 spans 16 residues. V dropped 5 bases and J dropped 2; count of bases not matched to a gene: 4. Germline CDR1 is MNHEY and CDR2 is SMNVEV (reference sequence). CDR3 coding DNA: TGTGCCAGCAGTACCGGACTAGCGGGAGGACAAGAGACCCAGTACTTC. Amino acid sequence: CASSTGLAGGQETQYF.